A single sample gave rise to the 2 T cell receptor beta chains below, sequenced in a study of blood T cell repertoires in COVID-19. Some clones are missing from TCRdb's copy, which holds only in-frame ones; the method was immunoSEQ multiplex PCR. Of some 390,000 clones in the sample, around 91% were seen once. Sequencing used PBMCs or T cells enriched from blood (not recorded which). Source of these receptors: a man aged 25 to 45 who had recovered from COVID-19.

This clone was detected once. CDR3 sequence (DNA): TGTGCCAGCAGCACCCGGACAGGATCAAATGAAAAACTGTTTTTT. Translated: CASSTRTGSNEKLFF. The V gene is TRBV7-9, the J gene TRBJ1-4; 7 bases map to TRBD1. Germline CDR1 SEHNR, CDR2 FQNEAQ (reference sequence). J lost 5 bases, V lost 5 bases, and 8 bases had no gene match. The CDR3 loop spans 15 amino acids. Full variable domain (rest looked up from reference TRBV7-9 and TRBJ1-4): DTGVSQNPRHKITKRGQNVTFRCDPISEHNRLYWYRQTLGQGPEFLTYFQNEAQLEKSRLLSDRFSAERPKGSFSTLEIQRTEQGDSAMYLCASSTRTGSNEKLFFGSGTQLSVL.

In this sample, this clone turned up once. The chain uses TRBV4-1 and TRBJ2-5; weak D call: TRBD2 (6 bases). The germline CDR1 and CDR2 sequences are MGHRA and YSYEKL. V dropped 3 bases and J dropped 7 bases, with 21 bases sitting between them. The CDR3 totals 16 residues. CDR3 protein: CASSQERRGPPGTQYF. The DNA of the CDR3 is TGCGCCAGCAGCCAGGAGAGGAGGGGCCCGCCGGGGACCCAGTACTTC.